This TCR beta chain emerged from a study of blood T cell repertoires in COVID-19. Looking at the study overall: Samples representing acute and convalescent COVID-19 were sourced from the United States, Italy and Spain.

With V trimmed by 3 bases and J by 7 bases, 5 bases remained unmatched. CDR3 length equals 14 residues. The germline CDR1 and CDR2 sequences are DFQATT and SNEGSKA (reference sequence). Sequenced by immunoSEQ multiplex PCR; TCRdb stores in-frame clones only, minus some. The data show about 190,000 clones, 75% to 85% seen once. The TCR was taken from a man aged 60 to 69 with acute or convalescent COVID-19. V gene TRBV20-1 combines with J gene TRBJ2-1, with TRBD2 matching 11 bases. Sequencing was carried out using peripheral blood. The CDR3 DNA sequence: TGCAGTGCTAGTTTTAGCGGGGGGGCGAATGAGCAGTTCTTC. Protein product: CSASFSGGANEQFF.